This T cell receptor (beta chain) was captured in a study of vaccination and CD4 T cells after COVID-19. General study findings and limits: Post-vaccination reactive clonotypes (median roughly 36) did not differ significantly from post-infection (approximately 20).

With the Oncomine TCR Beta short-read assay, DNA from cultured CD4+ T cells was sequenced. CD4+ T cells were cultured, and genomic DNA was extracted from them. From the PCR reads, TCRdb called clonotypes with MiXCR, one entry per CDR3 protein. The sample includes roughly 6,600 distinct CDR3 sequences, roughly 48% of them seen just once. The table lists this clonotype with a few counts. Its cognate antigen is unknown. Sample treatment: approximately 10-day PBMC culture with coronavirus spike peptide pools or control peptides (ViraFEST assay). An unexposed donor provided the CD4+ T cells, which were collected before the COVID-19 pandemic (2011-2018). Cell supply allowing, SARS-CoV-2 S/N and four cold-coronavirus spikes probed unexposed-donor CD4+ T cells. The CDR3 runs 14 residues. Trimming shortened V by 5 bases and J by 7 bases, and 12 bases separated the two germline ends. From germline, CDR1 is MNHNS and CDR2 SASEGT.

This sequence originates from a human donor in good health. The sequencing sample was made of CD4+ T cells from blood, cultured in vitro. The V gene is TRBV6-1, the J gene TRBJ1-6, with D unclear. CDR3 DNA sequence: TGTGCCAGCAGTCGGAGGTTAACGAATTCACCCCTCCACTTT. Amino acids: CASSRRLTNSPLHF.